These T cell receptor beta chains were read from a single sample in a study of T-cell reconstitution after alpha-beta-depleted transplantation in children. TCRdb analysed the PCR reads with MiXCR anew, one entry per CDR3 protein. The sample includes a few hundred thousand distinct CDR3 sequences, just over 20% of them seen just once. Material: PBMCs from the stem cell graft donor, obtained from the stem cell graft. The receptors here all came from a human donor who donated a stem cell graft to a child with acute myeloid leukemia. Each CDR3 is given with its conserved first and last residue. A D gene is named only where the DNA matches it firmly. The size entry is marked missing in some rows and otherwise reads once, few, many or a size class.

V gene,J gene,clone size,D gene,CDR3 DNA,CDR3 protein
TRBV5-5,TRBJ2-2,-,-,TGTGCCAGCAGCTTGGAAGTCGGGGAGCTGTTTTTT,CASSLEVGELFF
TRBV29-1,TRBJ2-5,-,TRBD2,TGCAGCGCGGCCGCGGCTTGGGACTACCCGAGTGAGACCCAGTACTTC,CSAAAAWDYPSETQYF
TRBV20-1,TRBJ2-1,many,-,TGCAGTGCCGGGTCCTGGGCAGAGGGTGAGCAGTTCTTC,CSAGSWAEGEQFF
TRBV6-5,TRBJ2-7,-,-,TGTGCCAGCAGTTCTCAACTCCCCGGGGGCGGGAGTGGGTCCTACGAGCAGTACTTC,CASSSQLPGGGSGSYEQYF
TRBV20-1,TRBJ2-5,-,TRBD2,TGCAGTGCCCCTCCAGCGGGACAAGAGACCCAGTACTTC,CSAPPAGQETQYF
TRBV7-3,TRBJ2-7,few,TRBD2,TGTGCCAGCAGCTCCACTAGCGGGAGTGCTGCCTACGAGCAGTACTTC,CASSSTSGSAAYEQYF
TRBV5-1,TRBJ1-2,many,-,TGCGCCAGCAGCTTGAGGCAGGGACTATATGGCTACACCTTC,CASSLRQGLYGYTF
TRBV20-1,TRBJ1-1,few,TRBD1,TGCAGTGTAGGGCAGGGGGGAGGTATCACTGAAGCTTTCTTT,CSVGQGGGITEAFF
TRBV24-1,TRBJ2-1,few,-,TGTGCCACCAGCTCGGGACTCTACAATGAGCAGTTCTTC,CATSSGLYNEQFF
TRBV7-2,TRBJ2-7,many,-,TGTGCCAGCAGCGTCAAGACTAGTGAAGGCGAGCAGTACTTC,CASSVKTSEGEQYF
TRBV4-2,TRBJ2-4,few,-,TGTGCCAGCAGCCAAAGGGTTCTAGGGAAAAACATTCAGTACTTC,CASSQRVLGKNIQYF
TRBV28,TRBJ1-5,once,TRBD1,TGTGCCAGCAGTAGACAAGGACAGGGGCATCAGCCCCAGCATTTT,CASSRQGQGHQPQHF
TRBV3-1,TRBJ2-3,-,-,TGTGCCAGCAGGAAGACCCGGGATCCGGGCACAGATATGCAGTATTTT,CASRKTRDPGTDMQYF
TRBV27,TRBJ2-7,many,TRBD2,TGTGCCAGCAGTTCCACCTTTCCTAGCGGGCGCCCCTACGAGCAGTACTTC,CASSSTFPSGRPYEQYF
TRBV12-5,TRBJ2-3,many,-,TGTGCTAGTGTTGGGGGCATTGTCACAGATACGCAGTATTTT,CASVGGIVTDTQYF
TRBV29-1,TRBJ2-3,few,-,TGCAGCGTTGAACCCGGGGGAGACCCTGGAGATACGCAGTATTTT,CSVEPGGDPGDTQYF
TRBV29-1,TRBJ2-1,many,-,TGCAGCGTTGACGAGGGATCCTACAATGAGCAGTTCTTC,CSVDEGSYNEQFF
TRBV29-1,TRBJ2-1,many,TRBD2,TGCAGCGAGGGACTAGCGGGAACCAATGAGCAGTTCTTC,CSEGLAGTNEQFF
TRBV4-2,TRBJ2-2,few,TRBD1,TGTGCCAGCAGCCGTTTACAGGGGGGTCCCAGGAATCGGGAGCTGTTTTTT,CASSRLQGGPRNRELFF
TRBV15,TRBJ2-7,-,-,TGTGCCACCAGCATCGGCGGGGACGGGTACGAGCAGTACTTC,CATSIGGDGYEQYF
TRBV10-3,TRBJ2-7,few,TRBD1,TGTGCCATCAGTGAGGACAGGGACGAGCAGTACTTC,CAISEDRDEQYF
TRBV7-2,TRBJ2-1,-,-,TGTGCCAGCAGCTTAGCGGTAGGGACCTACAATGAGCAGTTCTTC,CASSLAVGTYNEQFF
TRBV3-1,TRBJ2-7,-,-,TGTGCCAGCAGCCCGAATCCGTTGGTTCCCTACGAGCAGTACTTC,CASSPNPLVPYEQYF
TRBV27,TRBJ2-7,many,TRBD2,TGTGCCAGCAGTTTAAGTCTACTAGCGCGATCCTACGAGCAGTACTTC,CASSLSLLARSYEQYF
TRBV4-2,TRBJ1-1,-,TRBD1,TGTGCCAGCAGCCAAACCCGGGACAGGAACACTGAAGCTTTCTTT,CASSQTRDRNTEAFF
TRBV10-3,TRBJ2-3,few,-,TGTGCCATTCTGGATGGGGGCAGCACAGATACGCAGTATTTT,CAILDGGSTDTQYF
TRBV7-2,TRBJ2-1,few,-,TGTGCCAGCATCTCGAGAGGGGGGTCGCCCCAACATGAGCAGTTCTTC,CASISRGGSPQHEQFF
TRBV24-1,TRBJ2-5,-,TRBD1,TGTGCCACCAGTGACCCGACAGGGTTGGTGGAGACCCAGTACTTC,CATSDPTGLVETQYF
TRBV29-1,TRBJ2-5,few,-,TGCAGCGTTGGCGGGTTTTCCCAAGAGACCCAGTACTTC,CSVGGFSQETQYF
TRBV20-1,TRBJ2-5,many,-,TGCAGTGCGGACGGGGGTGTGGCGGAGACCCAGTACTTC,CSADGGVAETQYF
TRBV4-3,TRBJ2-5,-,TRBD2,TGCGCCAGCAGCCAAGATCTGGGCGGGAGTGAGACCCAGTACTTC,CASSQDLGGSETQYF
TRBV4-2,TRBJ2-2,-,-,TGTGCCAGCAGCCAAGGGGTACCGGGACTCTCTTTGGGGGAGCTGTTTTTT,CASSQGVPGLSLGELFF
TRBV6-1,TRBJ1-3,-,-,TGTGCCAGCAGAAACCAGGGTTCTGGAAACACCATATATTTT,CASRNQGSGNTIYF
TRBV5-1,TRBJ2-7,-,TRBD2,TGCGCCAGCAGCTTGGGAGGGACTAACTACGAGCAGTACTTC,CASSLGGTNYEQYF
TRBV10-2,TRBJ1-6,many,-,TGCGCCAGCAGTGTGAGTTCCTATTCACCCCTCCACTTT,CASSVSSYSPLHF
TRBV29-1,TRBJ2-7,-,-,TGCAGCGTTGTCTACGAGCAGTACTTC,CSVVYEQYF
TRBV20-1,TRBJ2-5,-,TRBD2,TGCAGTGCTAGAGATCGAAGGACTAGCGGGAATGAGACCCAGTACTTC,CSARDRRTSGNETQYF
TRBV20-1,TRBJ2-1,many,-,TGCAGTGCTAGAGGAGGGCGAGGCAATGAGCAGTTCTTC,CSARGGRGNEQFF
TRBV7-3,TRBJ2-1,-,-,TGTGCCAGCAGCTTACCCCCTAATGAGCAGTTCTTC,CASSLPPNEQFF
TRBV7-8,TRBJ2-7,few,TRBD2,TGTGCCAGCAGCTACTCACCGGGACTAGCGGGAGAGGAGCAGTACTTC,CASSYSPGLAGEEQYF
TRBV20-1,TRBJ1-1,few,-,TGCAGTGCTAGCGCACCCGGGTTGGGGACTGAAGCTTTCTTT,CSASAPGLGTEAFF
TRBV12-3/TRBV12-4,TRBJ2-2,-,-,TGTGCCAGCAGACCCCCAGGGCCCGGGGAGCTGTTTTTT,CASRPPGPGELFF
TRBV6-4,TRBJ2-1,few,TRBD2,TGTGCCAGCAGCGCAGCTAGCGGGAGAACCGATGAGCAGTTCTTC,CASSAASGRTDEQFF
TRBV4-1,TRBJ2-7,few,-,TGCGCCAGCAGCCAAGTATCGCTAACTAGCTCCCCCCTCGAGCAGTACTTC,CASSQVSLTSSPLEQYF
TRBV24-1,TRBJ2-2,once,-,TGTGCCACCGATCGGGGGGCGGACACCGGGGAGCTGTTTTTT,CATDRGADTGELFF
TRBV29-1,TRBJ1-1,-,TRBD1,TGCAGCGTCCTGACAGGGGGCGGTGAAGCTTTCTTT,CSVLTGGGEAFF
TRBV7-9,TRBJ2-3,-,TRBD2,TGTGCCAGCAGTCCCCCCCAGGGAGGGAGTGGGGAAGATACGCAGTATTTT,CASSPPQGGSGEDTQYF
TRBV6-6,TRBJ1-1,many,-,TGTGCCAGCAGCCCCAGTCTGGGCACTGAAGCTTTCTTT,CASSPSLGTEAFF
TRBV7-9,TRBJ2-7,few,-,TGTGCCAGCAGCAAGGTGGGGTTGGCGAACGAGCAGTACTTC,CASSKVGLANEQYF
TRBV6-2/TRBV6-3,TRBJ2-4,-,-,TGTGCCAGCAGTTACTCGGGAGCCAAAAACATTCAGTACTTC,CASSYSGAKNIQYF
TRBV12-3/TRBV12-4,TRBJ2-1,-,-,TGTGCCAGTTCAGTCCCCTTCTCCTACAATGAGCAGTTCTTC,CASSVPFSYNEQFF
TRBV4-2,TRBJ1-2,many,TRBD1,TGTGCCAGCAGGGGACAGGGTGCCGGACTAGTCTATGGCTACACCTTC,CASRGQGAGLVYGYTF